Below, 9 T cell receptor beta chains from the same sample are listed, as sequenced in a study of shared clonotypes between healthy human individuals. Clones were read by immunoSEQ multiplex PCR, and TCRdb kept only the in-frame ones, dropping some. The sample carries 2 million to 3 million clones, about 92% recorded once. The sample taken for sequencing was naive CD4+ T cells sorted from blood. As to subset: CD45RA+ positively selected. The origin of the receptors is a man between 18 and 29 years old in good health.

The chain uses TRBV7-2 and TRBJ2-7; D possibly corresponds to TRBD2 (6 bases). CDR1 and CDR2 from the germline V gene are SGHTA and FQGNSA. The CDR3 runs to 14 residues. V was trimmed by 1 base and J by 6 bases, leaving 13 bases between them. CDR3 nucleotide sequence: TGTGCCAGCAGCTTAGGGCAGGTGGGGGGCGAGCAGTACTTC. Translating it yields CASSLGQVGGEQYF. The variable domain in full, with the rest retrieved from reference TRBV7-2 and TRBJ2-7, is GAGVSQSPSNKVTEKGKDVELRCDPISGHTALYWYRQSLGQGLEFLIYFQGNSAPDKSGLPSDRFSAERTGGSVSTLTIQRTQQEDSAVYLCASSLGQVGGEQYFGPGTRLTVT.

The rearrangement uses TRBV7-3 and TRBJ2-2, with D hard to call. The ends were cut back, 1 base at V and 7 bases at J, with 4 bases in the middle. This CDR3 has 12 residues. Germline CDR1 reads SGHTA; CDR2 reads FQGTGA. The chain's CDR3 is CASSLMGGELFF. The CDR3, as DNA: TGTGCCAGCAGCTTAATGGGCGGGGAGCTGTTTTTT.

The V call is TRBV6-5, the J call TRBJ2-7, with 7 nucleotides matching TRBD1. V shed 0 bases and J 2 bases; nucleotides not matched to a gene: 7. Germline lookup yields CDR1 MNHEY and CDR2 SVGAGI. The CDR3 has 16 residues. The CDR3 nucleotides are TGTGCCAGCAGTTACTCGGGGACAGACGACCCCTACGAGCAGTACTTC. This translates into CASSYSGTDDPYEQYF.

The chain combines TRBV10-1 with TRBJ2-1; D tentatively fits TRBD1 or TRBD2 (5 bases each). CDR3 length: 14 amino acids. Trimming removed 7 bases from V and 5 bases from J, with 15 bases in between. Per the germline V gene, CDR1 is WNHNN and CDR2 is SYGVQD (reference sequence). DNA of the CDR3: TGCGCCAGCAACCGGGACCGAGCGGACAATGAGCAGTTCTTC. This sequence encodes CASNRDRADNEQFF.

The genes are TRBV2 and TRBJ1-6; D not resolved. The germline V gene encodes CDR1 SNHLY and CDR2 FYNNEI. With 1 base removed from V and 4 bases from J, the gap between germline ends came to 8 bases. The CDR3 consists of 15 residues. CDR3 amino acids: CASSEDDVYNSPLHF. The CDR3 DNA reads TGTGCCAGCAGTGAAGACGACGTGTATAATTCACCCCTCCACTTT.

The CDR3 nucleotides read TGCGCCAGCAGTGATTCTCGGCATCTATATTTT. Its protein is CASSDSRHLYF. The genes are TRBV10-1 and TRBJ2-3; D gene uncertain. The CDR3 loop spans 11 amino acids. Trimming left V 3 bases short and J 15 bases short, with 13 bases between. Germline V CDR1 and CDR2: WNHNN, SYGVQD (reference sequence).

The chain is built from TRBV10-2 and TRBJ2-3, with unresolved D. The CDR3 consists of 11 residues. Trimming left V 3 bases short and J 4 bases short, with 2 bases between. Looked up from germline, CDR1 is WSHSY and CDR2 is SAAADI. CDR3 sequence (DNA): TGCGCCAGCAGTGAAGCAGATACGCAGTATTTT. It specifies CASSEADTQYF.

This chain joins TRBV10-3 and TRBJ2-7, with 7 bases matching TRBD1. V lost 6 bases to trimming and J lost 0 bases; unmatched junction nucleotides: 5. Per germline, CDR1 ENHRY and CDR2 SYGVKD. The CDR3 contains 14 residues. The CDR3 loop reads CAIRRTGASYEQYF. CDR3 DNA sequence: TGTGCCATCAGGAGGACAGGAGCCTCCTACGAGCAGTACTTC.

CDR3 amino acids: CASSDSQASTDTQYF. The CDR3 bases are TGTGCCAGCAGTGACTCACAGGCCTCAACAGATACGCAGTATTTT. The chain joins TRBV6-1 to TRBJ2-3; D perhaps matches TRBD1 (5 bases). V was cut by 3 bases and J by 3 bases, with 13 bases left in between. The CDR3 is 15 residues long. Germline CDR1 MNHNS, CDR2 SASEGT.